These T cell receptor beta chains were read from a single sample in a study of CD8+ T cells in alopecia areata. TCRdb's table, derived via immunoSEQ multiplex PCR, lists solely in-frame clones and lacks some. The sample includes under 200,000 clones, roughly 65% seen only once; the top ten take about 0.94%. This material consisted of CD4+ T cells sorted from blood, taken at week 4, from a patient treated with tofacitinib. These receptor sequences come from a human donor with alopecia areata. CDR3s include the opening cysteine and the closing phenylalanine or tryptophan. Fields, in order: V gene, J gene, clone size, D gene, CDR3 protein, CDR3 DNA. The D gene is left open where the match is weak. Not all rows give a size; the values are once, few, many and, for expanded clones, a class.

TRBV4-1,TRBJ1-2,-,-,CASSQVGSYGYTF,TGCGCCAGCAGCCAAGTCGGGAGCTATGGCTACACCTTC
TRBV5-1,TRBJ2-3,-,-,CASSRGGPGDTQYF,TGCGCCAGCAGTAGAGGGGGACCCGGGGATACGCAGTATTTT
TRBV5-4,TRBJ2-2,-,TRBD1,CASSGTGAGELFF,TGTGCCAGCAGCGGGACAGGGGCCGGGGAGCTGTTTTTT
TRBV5-1,TRBJ2-3,-,-,CASSLSRAPDTQYF,TGCGCCAGCAGTTTGAGTAGGGCACCAGATACGCAGTATTTT
TRBV27,TRBJ2-4,-,-,CASGYPGVAKNIQYF,TGTGCCAGCGGCTACCCTGGCGTAGCCAAAAACATTCAGTACTTC
TRBV9,TRBJ2-5,-,-,CASSVGPAETQYF,TGTGCCAGCAGCGTCGGGCCCGCAGAGACCCAGTACTTC
TRBV29-1,TRBJ1-5,once,-,CSVRTDGSNQPQHF,TGCAGCGTGAGGACGGATGGAAGCAATCAGCCCCAGCATTTT
TRBV15,TRBJ2-1,few,TRBD1,CATSRDRGHEQFF,TGTGCCACCAGCAGGGACAGGGGCCATGAGCAGTTCTTC
TRBV30,TRBJ2-1,few,TRBD1,CAWSPDREDNEQFF,TGTGCCTGGAGTCCGGACAGGGAGGACAATGAGCAGTTCTTC
TRBV30,TRBJ2-3,-,-,CAWSHQNTDTQYF,TGTGCCTGGAGTCATCAGAACACAGATACGCAGTATTTT
TRBV5-6,TRBJ2-3,once,-,CASSSGTDTQYF,TGTGCCAGCAGCTCGGGCACAGATACGCAGTATTTT
TRBV11-2,TRBJ1-1,few,-,CASSFVQGMAEAFF,TGTGCCAGCAGCTTCGTACAGGGAATGGCTGAAGCTTTCTTT
TRBV29-1,TRBJ1-1,-,-,CSVRIQGGEAFF,TGCAGCGTCCGAATTCAGGGCGGTGAAGCTTTCTTT
TRBV11-2,TRBJ2-6,once,-,CASSPSPSGANVLTF,TGTGCCAGCAGCCCCTCCCCCTCTGGGGCCAACGTCCTGACTTTC
TRBV29-1,TRBJ2-3,-,TRBD1,CSLDRGKADTQYF,TGCAGCCTGGACAGGGGAAAAGCAGATACGCAGTATTTT
TRBV7-3,TRBJ2-1,many,-,CASSFGGSYNEQFF,TGTGCCAGCAGCTTTGGGGGCTCCTACAATGAGCAGTTCTTC
TRBV29-1,TRBJ2-1,few,TRBD1,CSVEGLTGALSSYNEQFF,TGCAGCGTTGAAGGACTGACAGGGGCCCTGAGCTCCTACAATGAGCAGTTCTTC
TRBV29-1,TRBJ2-3,-,-,CSVEDRGGSFSTQYF,TGCAGCGTTGAAGATAGGGGGGGTAGTTTTAGCACGCAGTATTTT
TRBV30,TRBJ1-2,-,-,CAWSTVVGYGYTF,TGTGCCTGGTCGACAGTAGTGGGCTATGGCTACACCTTC
TRBV27,TRBJ2-7,-,TRBD1,CASSSSTGAAYEQYF,TGTGCCAGCAGTTCCTCGACAGGGGCAGCCTACGAGCAGTACTTC
TRBV5-1,TRBJ2-4,-,-,CASSLADENIQYF,TGCGCCAGCAGCTTGGCCGATGAAAACATTCAGTACTTC
TRBV13,TRBJ2-3,-,TRBD2,CASSPVGLAHTQYF,TGTGCCAGCAGCCCAGTCGGACTAGCACATACGCAGTATTTT